This entry lists 8 T cell receptor beta chains sequenced from one sample in a study of Ad26.COV2.S vaccination and SARS-CoV-2 variants. Libraries were prepared by immunoSEQ multiplex PCR; TCRdb keeps only in-frame clonotypes and omits some of them. The profile covers 380,000 or so clones, with 83% appearing a single time and approximately 7% taken by the ten largest. Treatment meaning: 19 received Ad26.COV2.S at low or high dose, single or two shots; five or six received placebo; per-sample allocation not given. At day 63 after the first vaccine or placebo injection, samples were drawn. Sequenced material: peripheral blood, taken in a trial of Ad26.COV2.S vaccine versus placebo. Every receptor here comes from a person aged 18-60 years who received the Ad26.COV2.S COVID-19 vaccine or a placebo.

The chain employs TRBV5-4 and TRBJ2-6; D uncertain. V lost 0 bases to trimming and J lost 4 bases, with 8 bases between them. This CDR3 is 15 amino acids long. CDR1 is SGHNT and CDR2 is YYREEE in the germline V gene (reference sequence). The CDR3 loop reads CASSLAGTGANVLTF. CDR3 DNA: TGTGCCAGCAGCTTGGCAGGTACCGGGGCCAACGTCCTGACTTTC. Looking up the rest from reference TRBV5-4 and TRBJ2-6 gives the full variable domain: ETGVTQSPTHLIKTRGQQVTLRCSSQSGHNTVSWYQQALGQGPQFIFQYYREEENGRGNFPPRFSGLQFPNYSSELNVNALELDDSALYLCASSLAGTGANVLTFGAGSRLTVL.

The V call is TRBV2, the J call TRBJ2-7, with a tentative D call TRBD1 (6 bases). V was shortened by 4 bases and J by 6 bases, with 22 bases between the two germline ends. Germline V gene sequence: CDR1 SNHLY, CDR2 FYNNEI. The CDR3 runs 16 residues. CDR3 coding DNA: TGTGCCAGCAGTGCGGGGCATACAGGGTCCCTTTCCGAGCAGTACTTC. Its translation: CASSAGHTGSLSEQYF.

V usage is TRBV7-3 and J usage is TRBJ2-1, with 15 bases that match TRBD2. Per germline, CDR1 SGHTA and CDR2 FQGTGA. The CDR3 is made up of 15 amino acids. Trimming removed 5 bases from V and 10 bases from J; junction bases left unmatched: 6. CDR3 bases: TGTGCCAGCAGCAAGGGACTAGCGGGAGGAAACGAGCAGTTCTTC. Translated, it gives CASSKGLAGGNEQFF.

V gene TRBV5-5 combines with J gene TRBJ2-5, with 7 nucleotides matching TRBD2. The germline gives CDR1 SGHKS, CDR2 YYEKEE (reference sequence). The ends lost 1 base at V and 1 base at J; junction bases unmatched: 7. The CDR3 is 16 amino acids. The CDR3 is CASSLRLAVSQETQYF. CDR3 DNA: TGTGCCAGCAGCTTGCGGCTAGCGGTGAGCCAAGAGACCCAGTACTTC.

This chain uses TRBV5-1 with TRBJ2-2; 7 bases agree with TRBD2. Germline V lookup: CDR1 SGHRS, CDR2 YFSETQ. With V trimmed by 1 base and J by 3 bases, 3 bases remained unmatched. CDR3 length: 15 amino acids. The CDR3 protein is CASSLPSGHTGELFF. For the CDR3, the DNA is TGCGCCAGCAGCTTGCCTAGCGGTCACACCGGGGAGCTGTTTTTT.

A few counts support this clone. The rearrangement uses TRBV9 and TRBJ2-1; D may be TRBD2 (6 bases). Looked up from germline, CDR1 is SGDLS and CDR2 is YYNGEE. This CDR3 has 14 residues. The CDR3 DNA sequence: TGTGCTGCTCAGTGGGGGAGGAGCGGCAATGAGCAGTTCTTC. Protein sequence: CAAQWGRSGNEQFF.

This clone was recorded a few times. This chain joins TRBV18 and TRBJ2-7; D remains unclear. This CDR3 comprises 13 residues. Per the germline V gene, CDR1 is KGHSH and CDR2 is LQKENI. Trimming shortened V by 4 bases and J by 2 bases, and 9 bases separated the two germline ends. The DNA of the CDR3 is TGTGCCAGCTCACTCGACATTACCTACGAGCAGTACTTC. Amino acid sequence: CASSLDITYEQYF.

This clone was counted between two and nine times. The chain uses TRBV21-1 and TRBJ1-6; the D call in the table, TRBD1, was not verified against the DNA. TRBV21-1 is a pseudogene locus. This CDR3 is built from 14 residues. CDR3 sequence reads: CASTVDRGNSPLHF. For the CDR3, the DNA is TGTGCCAGCACCGTGGACAGGGGTAATTCACCCCTCCACTTT.